Below, 20 T cell receptor beta chains from the same sample are listed, as sequenced in a study of T cell responses to AZD1222 COVID-19 vaccine. The table came from immunoSEQ multiplex PCR; TCRdb's copy has only in-frame clones and leaves some out. The repertoire has about 140,000 clones, more than 80% of them found once; the top ten carry over 4%. This specimen was peripheral blood, taken on day 0 of AZD1222 vaccination. The receptors stem from an adult in good health.

This clone was picked up a small number of times. V gene TRBV5-1 combines with J gene TRBJ1-1; D not certain. This CDR3 comprises 13 residues. V shed 2 bases and J shed 1 base, with 6 bases lying between them. Germline-derived CDR1 and CDR2 are SGHRS and YFSETQ. The CDR3 DNA is TGCGCCAGCAGCTTCGGGCAGAACACTGAAGCTTTCTTT. Amino acids: CASSFGQNTEAFF. The variable domain in full, with the rest retrieved from reference TRBV5-1 and TRBJ1-1, is KAGVTQTPRYLIKTRGQQVTLSCSPISGHRSVSWYQQTPGQGLQFLFEYFSETQRNKGNFPGRFSGRQFSNSRSEMNVSTLELGDSALYLCASSFGQNTEAFFGQGTRLTVV.

The V call is TRBV4-1, the J call TRBJ1-2, with a tentative D call TRBD1 (6 bases). From germline, CDR1 is MGHRA and CDR2 YSYEKL. V was shortened by 0 bases and J by 1 base, with 9 bases between the two germline ends. This CDR3 region has 15 residues. The CDR3 protein is CASSQDRQDNYGYTF. As DNA, the CDR3 is TGCGCCAGCAGCCAAGATAGACAGGATAACTATGGCTACACCTTC.

The chain carries TRBV2 and TRBJ1-1, with 8 positions matching TRBD1. The trim removed 6 bases at V and 1 base at J, leaving 10 bases unmatched. This CDR3 has 16 residues. Germline values: CDR1 SNHLY, CDR2 FYNNEI. In DNA, the CDR3 is TGTGCCAGCAGAGTTCCAGGGGGCACAGGGAACACTGAAGCTTTCTTT. Translation gives CASRVPGGTGNTEAFF. The whole variable domain, remainder taken from reference TRBV2 and TRBJ1-1, is EPEVTQTPSHQVTQMGQEVILRCVPISNHLYFYWYRQILGQKVEFLVSFYNNEISEKSEIFDDQFSVERPDGSNFTLKIRSTKLEDSAMYFCASRVPGGTGNTEAFFGQGTRLTVV.

This clone has only a few counts. The rearrangement uses TRBV10-3 and TRBJ1-5; no firm D call. Per germline, CDR1 ENHRY and CDR2 SYGVKD. V was clipped by 0 bases and J by 1 base, with 10 bases between them. CDR3 length: 16 residues. The CDR3 protein is CAISESAGWSNQPQHF. For the CDR3, the DNA is TGTGCCATCAGTGAGTCAGCAGGTTGGAGCAATCAGCCCCAGCATTTT.

The V gene is TRBV30, the J gene TRBJ2-7; 9 bases agree with TRBD1. The CDR3 contains 13 residues. The V and J ends lost 6 bases and 4 bases, in that order; junction bases with no gene match: 7. Germline V gene sequence: CDR1 GTSNPN, CDR2 SVGIG (reference sequence). The CDR3 sequence is CACRYRGRYEQYF. The CDR3 nucleotides are TGTGCCTGCCGCTACAGGGGGCGTTACGAGCAGTACTTC.

V and J are TRBV6-5 and TRBJ2-7, with D possibly matching TRBD2 (6 bases). There are 15 residues in the CDR3. Trimming cost V 6 bases and J 2 bases, with 17 bases left between them. Germline V gene lookup returns CDR1 MNHEY and CDR2 SVGAGI. CDR3 sequence reads: CASRELGGIAYEQYF. The DNA of the CDR3 is TGTGCCAGCAGGGAGCTTGGGGGGATCGCCTACGAGCAGTACTTC.

The V gene is TRBV7-9, the J gene TRBJ1-1; D is uncertain. The CDR3 totals 13 residues. Trimming stripped 1 base from V and 1 base from J, with 4 bases between. Germline assignment: CDR1 SEHNR and CDR2 FQNEAQ (reference sequence). CDR3 nucleotides: TGTGCCAGCAGCTTAGGATGGAACACTGAAGCTTTCTTT. Its protein product is CASSLGWNTEAFF.

This clone was counted a few times. The rearrangement links TRBV6-5 to TRBJ1-2; 7 bases map to TRBD1. CDR1 MNHEY and CDR2 SVGAGI come from the germline V gene. The CDR3 sequence is 13 residues long. With V trimmed by 11 bases and J by 2 bases, 8 bases remained unmatched. CDR3 sequence: CAGPGQINYGYTF. For the CDR3, the DNA is TGTGCCGGACCGGGACAGATAAACTATGGCTACACCTTC.

In nucleotides, the CDR3 is TGTGCCAGCAGCTCTAGACAGTTGGTGTACTTC. This encodes CASSSRQLVYF. The chain has TRBV3-1 (or the pseudogene TRBV3-2) and TRBJ2-7; weak D call: TRBD1 (5 bases). The V end lost 5 bases, the J end lost 12 bases, and 14 bases lay between the germline ends. The germline gives CDR1 LGHDT, CDR2 YNNKEL (reference sequence). The CDR3 spans 11 residues.

The chain has TRBV6-5 and TRBJ2-5; the D gene could be TRBD1 or TRBD2 (5 bases each). This CDR3 spans 13 amino acids. CDR1 is MNHEY and CDR2 is SVGAGI in the germline V gene. Trimming pared 5 bases from V and 5 bases from J, leaving 12 bases between. The CDR3: CASSQTWGETQYF. The DNA for the CDR3 is TGTGCCAGCAGTCAGACGTGGGGGGAGACCCAGTACTTC.

The chain recombines TRBV25-1 with TRBJ1-6; D is unclear. Per germline, CDR1 MGHDK and CDR2 SYGVNS. This CDR3 has 18 residues. Trimming shortened V by 2 bases and J by 4 bases, and 18 bases separated the two germline ends. CDR3 protein: CASSETTGTNRYNSPLHF. CDR3 nucleotides: TGTGCCAGCAGTGAAACTACGGGCACGAACCGATATAATTCACCCCTCCACTTT.

The CDR3 region is CASSLGGNEPQHF. For the CDR3, the DNA is TGCGCCAGCTCCCTGGGGGGGAACGAGCCCCAGCATTTT. The chain has TRBV5-1 and TRBJ1-5; the D gene is possibly TRBD1 (5 bases). Germline CDR1 SGHRS, CDR2 YFSETQ. V was clipped by 7 bases and J by 8 bases, with 16 bases between them. This CDR3 is built from 13 residues.

The rearrangement uses TRBV20-1 and TRBJ2-1; no reliable D call. Germline CDR1 reads DFQATT; CDR2 reads SNEGSKA (reference sequence). This CDR3 comprises 11 residues. V was trimmed by 1 base and J by 6 bases, leaving 4 bases between them. The CDR3 is CSARVTNEQFF. The CDR3 DNA is TGCAGTGCTAGAGTCACCAATGAGCAGTTCTTC.

The V and J genes are TRBV9 and TRBJ1-1; D not resolved. The germline gives CDR1 SGDLS, CDR2 YYNGEE. The CDR3 has 13 residues. Trimming removed 0 bases from V and 7 bases from J, with 10 bases in between. CDR3 protein: CASSVDSIDEAFF. The CDR3 bases are TGTGCCAGCAGCGTAGACTCGATAGATGAAGCTTTCTTT.

This rearrangement joins TRBV28 to TRBJ1-5, with 7 nucleotides matching TRBD1. The V gene end was trimmed by 5 bases and the J gene end by 5 bases; junction bases not matched to a gene: 6. The CDR3 has 14 residues. In germline, CDR1 is MDHEN, CDR2 SYDVKM. In DNA, the CDR3 is TGTGCCAGCAGTACGACGGACAGGTATCAGCCCCAGCATTTT. As protein: CASSTTDRYQPQHF.

The V gene is TRBV11-2, the J gene TRBJ1-1; D remains ambiguous. The CDR3 sequence is 14 residues long. Trimming took off 5 bases at V and 3 bases at J, with 13 bases between the two ends. Germline CDR1 and CDR2: SGHAT and FQNNGV. The DNA for the CDR3 is TGTGCCAGCAGCCTGGGAGGGTTCGACACTGAAGCTTTCTTT. Its translation is CASSLGGFDTEAFF.

The chain has TRBV6-5 and TRBJ2-7; 12 nucleotides line up with TRBD1. V lost 5 bases and J lost 3; bases outside the gene matches: 5. CDR3 size: 15 residues. Germline V gene data show CDR1 as MNHEY and CDR2 as SVGAGI. In DNA form, the CDR3 reads TGTGCCAGCAGTACCGGGACAGGGGGCGTCTACGAGCAGTACTTC. Residues: CASSTGTGGVYEQYF.

This clone has just a few counts. The genes are TRBV3-1 (or the pseudogene TRBV3-2) and TRBJ1-5; D uncertain. Germline CDR1 reads LGHDT; CDR2 reads YNNKEL (reference sequence). The CDR3 consists of 14 residues. V gave up 5 bases and J gave up 7 bases, with 15 bases separating them. CDR3 sequence: CASSDGRARQPQHF. CDR3 bases: TGTGCCAGCAGCGACGGGAGGGCGCGACAGCCCCAGCATTTT.

The CDR3 nucleotides read TGTGCCTGGACCCCCCAGTTGAACTATGGCTACACCTTC. It yields the protein CAWTPQLNYGYTF. This rearrangement joins TRBV30 to TRBJ1-2; D is unclear. Trimming shortened V by 4 bases and J by 2 bases, and 11 bases separated the two germline ends. Germline CDR1 is GTSNPN and CDR2 is SVGIG (reference sequence). CDR3 size: 13 residues.

The chain employs TRBV7-3 and TRBJ2-7; possibly TRBD2 for D (5 bases). This CDR3 has 14 residues. The germline V and J ends were trimmed by 4 bases and 3 bases, with 13 bases remaining between them. Germline-derived CDR1 and CDR2 are SGHTA and FQGTGA. The CDR3 here is CASSSSITSYEQYF. CDR3 DNA: TGTGCCAGCAGCTCATCTATAACTAGCTACGAGCAGTACTTC.